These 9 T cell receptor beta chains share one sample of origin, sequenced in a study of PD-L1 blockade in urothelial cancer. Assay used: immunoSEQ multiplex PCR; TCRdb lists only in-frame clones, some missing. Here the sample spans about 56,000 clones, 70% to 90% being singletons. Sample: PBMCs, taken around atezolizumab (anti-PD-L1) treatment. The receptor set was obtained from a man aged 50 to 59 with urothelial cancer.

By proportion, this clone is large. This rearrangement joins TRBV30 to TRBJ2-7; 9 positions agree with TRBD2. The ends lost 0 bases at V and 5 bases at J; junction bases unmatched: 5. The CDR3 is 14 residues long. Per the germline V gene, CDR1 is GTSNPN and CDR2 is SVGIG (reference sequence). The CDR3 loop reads CAWSVGTSRNEQYF. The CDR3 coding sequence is TGTGCCTGGAGTGTGGGGACTAGCAGGAACGAGCAGTACTTC.

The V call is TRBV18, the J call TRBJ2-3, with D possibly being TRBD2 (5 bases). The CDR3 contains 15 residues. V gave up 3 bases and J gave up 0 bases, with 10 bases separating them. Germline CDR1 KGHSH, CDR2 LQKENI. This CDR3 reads CASSPGLGSTDTQYF. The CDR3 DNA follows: TGTGCCAGCTCACCCGGACTCGGTAGCACAGATACGCAGTATTTT. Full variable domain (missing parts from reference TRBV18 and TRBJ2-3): NAGVMQNPRHLVRRRGQEARLRCSPMKGHSHVYWYRQLPEEGLKFMVYLQKENIIDESGMPKERFSAEFPKEGPSILRIQQVVRGDSAAYFCASSPGLGSTDTQYFGPGTRLTVL.

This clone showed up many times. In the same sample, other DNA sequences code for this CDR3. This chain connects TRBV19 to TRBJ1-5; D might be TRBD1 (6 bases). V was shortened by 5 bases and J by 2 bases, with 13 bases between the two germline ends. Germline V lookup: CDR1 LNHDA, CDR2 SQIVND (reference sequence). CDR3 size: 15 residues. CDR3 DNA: TGTGCCAGTAGTCGTTGGGGGCAGGGCAATCAGCCCCAGCATTTT. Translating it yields CASSRWGQGNQPQHF.

The CDR3, as DNA: TGTGCCTGGAGTACAGGTTCTCGGCCCCAGCATTTT. Encoded protein: CAWSTGSRPQHF. The chain combines TRBV30 with TRBJ1-5, with D possibly matching TRBD1 (5 bases). CDR3 size: 12 residues. Germline V gene sequence: CDR1 GTSNPN, CDR2 SVGIG (reference sequence). Between the trimmed V and J ends, which lost 2 bases and 9 bases, there was a span of 11 bases.

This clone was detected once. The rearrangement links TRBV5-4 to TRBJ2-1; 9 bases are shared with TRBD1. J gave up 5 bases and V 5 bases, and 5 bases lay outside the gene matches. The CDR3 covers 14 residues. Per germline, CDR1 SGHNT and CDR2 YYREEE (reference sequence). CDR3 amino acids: CASRRDRANNEQFF. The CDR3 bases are TGTGCCAGCAGAAGGGACAGGGCCAACAATGAGCAGTTCTTC.

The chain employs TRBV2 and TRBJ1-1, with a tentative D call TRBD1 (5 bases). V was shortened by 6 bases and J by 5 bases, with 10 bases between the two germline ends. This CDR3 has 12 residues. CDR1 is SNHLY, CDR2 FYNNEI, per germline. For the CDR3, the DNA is TGTGCCAGCAGGCGACAGCTGACTGAAGCTTTCTTT. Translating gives CASRRQLTEAFF.

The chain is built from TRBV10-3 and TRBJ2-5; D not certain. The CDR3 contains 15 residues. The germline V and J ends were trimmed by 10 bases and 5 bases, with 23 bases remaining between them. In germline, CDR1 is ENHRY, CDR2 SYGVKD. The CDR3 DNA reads TGTGCCACCAAACCGGCCGGGTCCTTGGAGGAGACCCAGTACTTC. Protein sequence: CATKPAGSLEETQYF.

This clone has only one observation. In nucleotides, the CDR3 is TGCAGTGCTAGTGGCGGTCAGCCCCAGCATTTT. It translates to CSASGGQPQHF. The J gene is TRBJ1-5, the V gene TRBV20-1; D call uncertain. There are 11 residues in the CDR3. Per the germline V gene, CDR1 is DFQATT and CDR2 is SNEGSKA (reference sequence). Trimming cost V 3 bases and J 6 bases, with 6 bases left between them.

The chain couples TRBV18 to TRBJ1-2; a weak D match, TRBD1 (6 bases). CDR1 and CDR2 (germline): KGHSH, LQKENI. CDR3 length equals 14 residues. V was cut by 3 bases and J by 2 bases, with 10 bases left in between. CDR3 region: CASSPGAENYGYTF. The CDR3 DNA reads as TGTGCCAGCTCACCGGGGGCGGAAAACTATGGCTACACCTTC. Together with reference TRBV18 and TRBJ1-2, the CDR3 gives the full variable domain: NAGVMQNPRHLVRRRGQEARLRCSPMKGHSHVYWYRQLPEEGLKFMVYLQKENIIDESGMPKERFSAEFPKEGPSILRIQQVVRGDSAAYFCASSPGAENYGYTFGSGTRLTVV.